These 26 T cell receptor beta chains share one sample of origin, sequenced in a study of CD8 T cells in ankylosing spondylitis. Findings of the study overall: Typical of ankylosing spondylitis blood, it appeared, was a TCR beta motif of several highly homologous variants.

TCRdb ran MiXCR on the 5' RACE reads and lists one entry per CDR3 protein. The sample has 500,000 or so distinct CDR3 sequences; approximately 5.3% are singletons. These receptors are not linked to any known antigen. Sequencing was performed on blood, either unsorted or a sorted T cell fraction (not recorded which). These TCRs come from a male donor with ankylosing spondylitis.

This clonotype was observed many times. V is TRBV6-2 or TRBV6-3 and J is TRBJ2-1; TRBD2 matches at 7 bases. Per the germline V gene, CDR1 is MNHEY and CDR2 is SVGEGT. V was clipped by 4 bases and J by 0 bases; unmatched bases: 6. This CDR3 has 16 residues. The CDR3 spells CASSSLLANSYNEQFF. The CDR3 bases are TGTGCCAGCAGTTCATTACTAGCGAACTCCTACAATGAGCAGTTCTTC.

This clonotype was observed at least ten times. The chain recombines TRBV6-1 with TRBJ2-1; D possibly corresponds to TRBD1 (5 bases). Trimming removed 3 bases from V and 5 bases from J, with 17 bases in between. The CDR3 has 16 amino acids. Germline loops: CDR1 MNHNS, CDR2 SASEGT. CDR3 sequence: CASSERTGFIDNEQFF. For the CDR3, the DNA is TGTGCCAGCAGTGAGAGAACAGGTTTCATAGACAATGAGCAGTTCTTC.

The V and J genes are TRBV2 and TRBJ1-2; D is perhaps TRBD1 (5 bases). V shed 8 bases and J shed 6 bases, with 19 bases lying between them. There are 14 residues in the CDR3. Germline V lookup: CDR1 SNHLY, CDR2 FYNNEI. CDR3 sequence: CASRSGLGDNGYTF. For the CDR3, the DNA is TGTGCCAGCCGTTCGGGGCTGGGCGATAATGGCTACACCTTC.

This clonotype has ten or more counts. V usage is TRBV12-3 or TRBV12-4 and J usage is TRBJ2-7, with TRBD1 matching 7 bases. V lost 6 bases and J lost 1; bases outside the gene matches: 6. The CDR3 runs to 14 residues. CDR3 sequence: CASRSDRRSYEQYF. The CDR3 DNA is TGTGCCAGCAGATCGGACAGGCGTTCCTACGAGCAGTACTTC.

This clonotype was observed many times. The chain has TRBV15 and TRBJ2-1, with TRBD1 identical over 7 bases. V lost 0 bases and J lost 6; bases outside the gene matches: 5. The CDR3 spans 15 residues. The V gene's germline CDR1 is LNHNV and CDR2 YYDKDF (reference sequence). CDR3 in amino acids: CATSREWDSINEQFF. The CDR3 nucleotides are TGTGCCACCAGCAGAGAATGGGACAGTATCAATGAGCAGTTCTTC.

This clonotype was observed at least ten times. The chain uses TRBV29-1 and TRBJ1-1, with no clear D. This CDR3 comprises 13 residues. Trimming cost V 2 bases and J 8 bases, with 15 bases left between them. Germline CDR1 is SQVTM and CDR2 is ANQGSEA. CDR3 bases: TGCAGCGTTGAAAGCCAGACAAAACTCGAAGCTTTCTTT. Its translation is CSVESQTKLEAFF.

This clonotype was seen ten or more times. This chain links TRBV12-3 or TRBV12-4 with TRBJ2-5, with a tentative D call TRBD1 (6 bases). The V end was cut by 2 bases, the J end by 1 base, with 14 bases between. CDR3 length: 16 amino acids. CDR3 loop: CASSLTTGQPQETQYF. Here the CDR3 DNA reads TGTGCCAGCAGTTTAACAACTGGACAGCCCCAAGAGACCCAGTACTTC.

This clonotype showed up many times. CDR3: CASSFAPTYEQYF. The DNA for the CDR3 is TGCGCCAGCAGCTTCGCACCCACCTACGAGCAGTACTTC. The rearrangement joins TRBV5-1 to TRBJ2-7; D is ambiguous. The germline V gene has CDR1 SGHRS and CDR2 YFSETQ. There are 13 residues in the CDR3. The V end was cut by 2 bases, the J end by 2 bases, with 8 bases between.

This clonotype was picked up many times. The chain couples TRBV7-2 to TRBJ1-5, with TRBD1 matching 7 bases. The ends lost 5 bases at V and 2 bases at J; junction bases unmatched: 6. The CDR3 runs 15 residues. Germline V CDR1 and CDR2: SGHTA, FQGNSA. DNA for the CDR3: TGTGCCAGCAGCCCCATCCAGGGGGGCAATCAGCCCCAGCATTTT. Amino acids: CASSPIQGGNQPQHF. The variable domain in full, completed from reference TRBV7-2 and TRBJ1-5, reads GAGVSQSPSNKVTEKGKDVELRCDPISGHTALYWYRQSLGQGLEFLIYFQGNSAPDKSGLPSDRFSAERTGGSVSTLTIQRTQQEDSAVYLCASSPIQGGNQPQHFGDGTRLSIL.

This clonotype showed up many times. The rearrangement uses TRBV10-3 and TRBJ1-1; a possible D gene is TRBD1 (6 bases). In germline, CDR1 is ENHRY, CDR2 SYGVKD. The V end was cut by 5 bases, the J end by 1 base, with 11 bases between. CDR3 size: 14 residues. As DNA, the CDR3 is TGTGCCATCAGTCCGGGACATTGGAACACTGAAGCTTTCTTT. As protein: CAISPGHWNTEAFF.

This clonotype was detected many times. The genes are TRBV12-3 or TRBV12-4 and TRBJ2-3; 15 positions agree with TRBD2. This CDR3 comprises 20 residues. The junction had 14 bases not matched to a gene; V was cut back by 6 bases and J by 1 base. CDR3: CASSPFGLAGGPTGTDTQYF. Written as DNA, the CDR3 is TGTGCCAGCAGCCCTTTTGGACTAGCGGGAGGGCCTACTGGCACAGATACGCAGTATTTT.

This clonotype was seen ten or more times. The J gene is TRBJ2-2, the V gene TRBV5-1; D may be TRBD1 (5 bases). V shed 0 bases and J shed 1 base, with 10 bases lying between them. Looked up from germline, CDR1 is SGHRS and CDR2 is YFSETQ. The CDR3 spans 16 residues. The CDR3 protein is CASSLEGVGNTGELFF. CDR3 DNA sequence: TGCGCCAGCAGCTTGGAAGGGGTCGGGAACACCGGGGAGCTGTTTTTT.

This clonotype was detected ten times or more. The chain carries TRBV7-2 and TRBJ1-5, with D perhaps matching TRBD1 (6 bases). This CDR3 is built from 14 residues. CDR1 is SGHTA, CDR2 FQGNSA, per germline. Trimming cost V 3 bases and J 8 bases, with 14 bases left between them. The CDR3 loop is CASSLTGLREPQHF. DNA for the CDR3: TGTGCCAGCAGCTTGACAGGCCTCCGGGAGCCCCAGCATTTT.

In this sample, this clonotype turned up many times. The chain employs TRBV4-1 and TRBJ2-1, with TRBD2 matching 12 bases. The CDR3 has 15 residues. The trim removed 6 bases at V and 3 bases at J, leaving 3 bases unmatched. CDR1 and CDR2 from the germline V gene are MGHRA and YSYEKL. The chain's CDR3 is CASREGLAGYNEQFF. The CDR3 DNA follows: TGCGCCAGCAGAGAGGGACTAGCGGGCTACAATGAGCAGTTCTTC.

The sample holds many counts of this clonotype. This chain joins TRBV20-1 and TRBJ2-5; maybe TRBD2 (7 bases). The V gene lost 5 bases and the J gene lost 5 bases, with 15 bases spanning the gap. Germline V gene sequence: CDR1 DFQATT, CDR2 SNEGSKA (reference sequence). CDR3 length: 13 residues. DNA of the CDR3: TGCAGTGCTGGTCCGGGGGGCGGGGAGACCCAGTACTTC. Encoded protein: CSAGPGGGETQYF.

In this sample, this clonotype turned up many times. V gene TRBV6-2 or TRBV6-3 combines with J gene TRBJ1-5; a weak D match, TRBD1 (6 bases). Germline values: CDR1 MNHEY, CDR2 SVGEGT. This CDR3 has 14 amino acids. Trimming cost V 3 bases and J 7 bases, with 13 bases left between them. The CDR3 here is CASSYKFTGQPQHF. CDR3 DNA: TGTGCCAGCAGTTATAAGTTTACAGGGCAGCCCCAGCATTTT.

The table lists this clonotype with many counts. V gene TRBV10-3 combines with J gene TRBJ2-1, with 8 bases identical to TRBD1. Unmatched junction bases numbered 12, after V lost 11 bases and J lost 9 bases. Germline-derived CDR1 and CDR2 are ENHRY and SYGVKD. CDR3 length: 13 residues. Written as DNA, the CDR3 is TGTGCCGTTCGACAGGGGATCGGGATTGAGCAGTTCTTC. Translating it yields CAVRQGIGIEQFF.

The table lists this clonotype with many counts. CDR3 DNA: TGTGCCATCAAATCGGCTGGGGGGGACATTCAGTACTTC. The encoded protein is CAIKSAGGDIQYF. The rearrangement joins TRBV10-3 to TRBJ2-4, with 7 bases identical to TRBD2. J was trimmed by 8 bases and V by 7 bases; bases with no gene match: 8. CDR1 ENHRY and CDR2 SYGVKD come from the germline V gene. CDR3 size: 13 residues.

This clonotype was seen a handful of times. The rearrangement joins TRBV6-6 to TRBJ2-7; D call uncertain. CDR3 length: 11 residues. Germline CDR1 reads MNHNY; CDR2 reads SVGAGI (reference sequence). The V and J ends lost 4 bases and 6 bases respectively, with 7 bases between them. In DNA form, the CDR3 reads TGTGCCAGCAGTTCCGCGAGCGAGCAGTACTTC. Its protein is CASSSASEQYF.

This clonotype was found many times. V gene TRBV10-3 combines with J gene TRBJ2-5; 8 nucleotides line up with TRBD1. V was clipped by 3 bases and J by 0 bases; unmatched bases: 12. The CDR3 spans 18 residues. The germline gives CDR1 ENHRY, CDR2 SYGVKD. This CDR3 reads CAISDPNEQGAYQETQYF. The CDR3 bases are TGTGCCATCAGTGACCCCAATGAGCAGGGGGCTTACCAAGAGACCCAGTACTTC.

This clonotype was picked up many times. The chain has TRBV7-6 and TRBJ2-1, with unresolved D. Germline V lookup: CDR1 SGHVS, CDR2 FNYEAQ. V was trimmed by 5 bases and J by 9 bases, leaving 8 bases between them. The CDR3 loop spans 11 amino acids. CDR3: CASSAGLEQFF. The CDR3 region has the DNA TGTGCCAGCAGCGCCGGCCTTGAGCAGTTCTTC.

This clonotype was found a few times. The V call is TRBV20-1, the J call TRBJ2-5, with 8 nucleotides matching TRBD1. The CDR3 runs 14 residues. CDR1 is DFQATT, CDR2 SNEGSKA, per germline (reference sequence). V lost 2 bases and J lost 5; bases outside the gene matches: 7. This CDR3 reads CSARPRTGHETQYF. In DNA, the CDR3 is TGCAGTGCTAGACCCAGGACAGGGCACGAGACCCAGTACTTC.

This clonotype occurred many times. This chain connects TRBV29-1 to TRBJ2-3, with D tentatively TRBD1 or TRBD2 (5 bases each). With 8 bases removed from V and 2 bases from J, the gap between germline ends came to 11 bases. The CDR3 covers 12 residues. Germline V gene lookup returns CDR1 SQVTM and CDR2 ANQGSEA. CDR3 sequence reads: CSTRDLTDTQYF. In nucleotides, the CDR3 is TGCAGCACCCGGGACCTCACAGATACGCAGTATTTT.

This clonotype appeared many times. The rearrangement joins TRBV9 to TRBJ2-7; TRBD1 matches at 7 bases. The V gene end was trimmed by 2 bases and the J gene end by 1 base; junction bases not matched to a gene: 3. Germline-derived CDR1 and CDR2 are SGDLS and YYNGEE. This CDR3 contains 14 residues. The CDR3 region is CASSVGTVSYEQYF. CDR3 nucleotide sequence: TGTGCCAGCAGCGTCGGGACAGTGTCCTACGAGCAGTACTTC.

This clonotype came up many times. This chain uses TRBV4-3 with TRBJ2-2; 9 bases align to TRBD1. From germline, CDR1 is LGHNA and CDR2 YSLEER. The ends lost 4 bases at V and 5 bases at J; junction bases unmatched: 2. The CDR3 is made up of 14 amino acids. CDR3 nucleotides: TGCGCCAGCAGCCTAGACAGGGGGACCGGGGAGCTGTTTTTT. It specifies CASSLDRGTGELFF.

This clonotype has a count of ten or more. The rearrangement joins TRBV6-6 to TRBJ2-3; D uncertain. Trimming left V 6 bases short and J 1 base short, with 8 bases between. Germline loops: CDR1 MNHNY, CDR2 SVGAGI (reference sequence). The CDR3 has 13 amino acids. CDR3 protein: CASSTLGTDTQYF. The CDR3 DNA reads as TGTGCCAGCAGCACATTGGGCACAGATACGCAGTATTTT.